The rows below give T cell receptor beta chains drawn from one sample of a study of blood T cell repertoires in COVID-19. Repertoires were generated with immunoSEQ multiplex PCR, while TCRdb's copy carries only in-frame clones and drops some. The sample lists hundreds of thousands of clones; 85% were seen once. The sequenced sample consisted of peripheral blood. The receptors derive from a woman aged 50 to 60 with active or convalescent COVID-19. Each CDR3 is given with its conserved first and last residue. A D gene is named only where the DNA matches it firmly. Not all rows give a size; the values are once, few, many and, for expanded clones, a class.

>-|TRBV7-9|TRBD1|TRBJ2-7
CASSFTTGRGTSYEQYF
TGTGCCAGCAGCTTCACGACAGGGAGAGGGACCTCCTACGAGCAGTACTTC
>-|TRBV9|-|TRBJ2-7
CASSPMGAEQYF
TGTGCCAGCAGCCCCATGGGGGCCGAGCAGTACTTC
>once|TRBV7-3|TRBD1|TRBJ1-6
CASSLTPTGSNSPLHF
TGTGCCAGCAGCTTAACCCCGACAGGGAGCAATTCACCCCTCCACTTT
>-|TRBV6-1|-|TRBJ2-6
CASSAGHSGSGANVLTF
TGTGCCAGCAGTGCAGGACATAGCGGCTCTGGGGCCAACGTCCTGACTTTC
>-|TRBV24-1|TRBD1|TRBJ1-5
CATSDRTGGSQPQHF
TGTGCCACCAGTGACAGGACAGGGGGCAGTCAGCCCCAGCATTTT
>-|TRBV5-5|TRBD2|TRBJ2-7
CASSSGLAAMGTYEQYF
TGTGCCAGCAGCTCGGGACTAGCGGCTATGGGGACCTACGAGCAGTACTTC
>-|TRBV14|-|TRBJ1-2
CASSQTGQNYGYTF
TGTGCCAGCAGCCAAACCGGACAGAACTATGGCTACACCTTC
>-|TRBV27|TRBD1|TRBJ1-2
CASSSDRTYGYTF
TGTGCCAGCAGTTCGGACAGGACCTATGGCTACACCTTC
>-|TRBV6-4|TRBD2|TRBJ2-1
CASSPGTTSYNEQFF
TGTGCCAGCAGTCCCGGGACTACCTCCTACAATGAGCAGTTCTTC
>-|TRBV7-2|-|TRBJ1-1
CASSGQTSNTEAFF
TGTGCCAGCAGCGGACAGACTTCGAACACTGAAGCTTTCTTT
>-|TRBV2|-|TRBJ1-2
CASSDLTGNYGYTF
TGTGCCAGCAGTGACCTGACAGGAAACTATGGCTACACCTTC
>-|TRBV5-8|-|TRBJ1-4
CASSSSGVTKLFF
TGTGCCAGCTCTTCCTCGGGGGTCACTAAACTGTTTTTT
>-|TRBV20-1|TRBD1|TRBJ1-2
CSASLGRGQNGYTF
TGCAGTGCTAGTCTGGGCAGGGGGCAAAATGGCTACACCTTC
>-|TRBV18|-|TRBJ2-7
CASSPGQGRRDEQYF
TGTGCCAGCTCACCAGGGCAGGGCCGTAGGGACGAGCAGTACTTC
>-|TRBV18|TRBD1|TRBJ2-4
CASSPKHQGVDIQYF
TGTGCCAGCTCACCAAAACACCAGGGGGTGGACATTCAGTACTTC
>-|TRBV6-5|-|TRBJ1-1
CASAPGGALDTEAFF
TGTGCCAGCGCCCCCGGGGGGGCTCTGGATACTGAAGCTTTCTTT
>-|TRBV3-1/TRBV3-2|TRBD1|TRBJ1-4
CASSLGQINEKLFF
TGTGCCAGCAGCCTGGGACAGATCAATGAAAAACTGTTTTTT
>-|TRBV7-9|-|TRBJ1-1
CASSLRGSAGLNTEAFF
TGTGCCAGCAGCTTAAGAGGGTCCGCGGGCCTAAACACTGAAGCTTTCTTT
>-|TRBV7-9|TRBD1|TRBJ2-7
CASSLSSQGAREQYF
TGTGCCAGCAGCTTATCGTCACAGGGGGCCCGGGAGCAGTACTTC
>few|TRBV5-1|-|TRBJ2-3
CASRSNTQYF
TGCGCCAGCAGGTCAAATACGCAGTATTTT
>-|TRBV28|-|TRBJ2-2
CASILMEGTGELFF
TGTGCCAGCATCCTCATGGAGGGCACCGGGGAGCTGTTTTTT
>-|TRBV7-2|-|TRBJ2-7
CASSLSSASGTYEQYF
TGTGCCAGCAGCTTATCTTCGGCCTCGGGTACCTACGAGCAGTACTTC
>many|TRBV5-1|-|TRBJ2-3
CASSLTGHGTDTQYF
TGCGCCAGCAGCCTGACAGGCCACGGCACAGATACGCAGTATTTT
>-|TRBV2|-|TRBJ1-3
CASRADRAGNTIYF
TGTGCCAGCAGGGCCGACAGAGCCGGAAACACCATATATTTT
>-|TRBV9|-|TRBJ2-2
CASSVSGDTGELFF
TGTGCCAGCAGCGTATCAGGGGACACCGGGGAGCTGTTTTTT
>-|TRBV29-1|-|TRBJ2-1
CSVDPTGNNEQFF
TGCAGCGTTGACCCGACGGGTAACAATGAGCAGTTCTTC
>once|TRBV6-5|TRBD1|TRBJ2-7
CASSPRDRGYEQYF
TGTGCCAGCAGTCCTCGGGACAGGGGGTACGAGCAGTACTTC